This T cell receptor (beta chain) was sequenced for a study of monozygotic twins with inflammatory bowel disease. In germline, CDR1 is MDHEN, CDR2 SYDVKM. The CDR3 has 11 residues. UMIs bearing a 6-nucleotide sample barcode were added through template switching. TCRdb reprocessed the 5' RACE reads; each CDR3 protein has one entry and no DNA is given. This table lists 150,000 to 200,000 distinct CDR3 sequences. Comment on this clonotype: Its antigen is unknown.

Donors each contributed one blood sample measuring around 2.5 ml. Points from the study as a whole: Twins with IBD had fewer clonotypes in common with others than healthy twins, particularly during disease activity.

The J gene is TRBJ2-7, the V gene TRBV28; TCRdb returns TRBD2, unconfirmable since there is no DNA. The sample consisted of blood. This clonotype originated in a human donor with ulcerative colitis or Crohn's disease, or a healthy co-twin of an affected twin (not recorded which). CDR3 in amino acids: CASSFGTSAYF.